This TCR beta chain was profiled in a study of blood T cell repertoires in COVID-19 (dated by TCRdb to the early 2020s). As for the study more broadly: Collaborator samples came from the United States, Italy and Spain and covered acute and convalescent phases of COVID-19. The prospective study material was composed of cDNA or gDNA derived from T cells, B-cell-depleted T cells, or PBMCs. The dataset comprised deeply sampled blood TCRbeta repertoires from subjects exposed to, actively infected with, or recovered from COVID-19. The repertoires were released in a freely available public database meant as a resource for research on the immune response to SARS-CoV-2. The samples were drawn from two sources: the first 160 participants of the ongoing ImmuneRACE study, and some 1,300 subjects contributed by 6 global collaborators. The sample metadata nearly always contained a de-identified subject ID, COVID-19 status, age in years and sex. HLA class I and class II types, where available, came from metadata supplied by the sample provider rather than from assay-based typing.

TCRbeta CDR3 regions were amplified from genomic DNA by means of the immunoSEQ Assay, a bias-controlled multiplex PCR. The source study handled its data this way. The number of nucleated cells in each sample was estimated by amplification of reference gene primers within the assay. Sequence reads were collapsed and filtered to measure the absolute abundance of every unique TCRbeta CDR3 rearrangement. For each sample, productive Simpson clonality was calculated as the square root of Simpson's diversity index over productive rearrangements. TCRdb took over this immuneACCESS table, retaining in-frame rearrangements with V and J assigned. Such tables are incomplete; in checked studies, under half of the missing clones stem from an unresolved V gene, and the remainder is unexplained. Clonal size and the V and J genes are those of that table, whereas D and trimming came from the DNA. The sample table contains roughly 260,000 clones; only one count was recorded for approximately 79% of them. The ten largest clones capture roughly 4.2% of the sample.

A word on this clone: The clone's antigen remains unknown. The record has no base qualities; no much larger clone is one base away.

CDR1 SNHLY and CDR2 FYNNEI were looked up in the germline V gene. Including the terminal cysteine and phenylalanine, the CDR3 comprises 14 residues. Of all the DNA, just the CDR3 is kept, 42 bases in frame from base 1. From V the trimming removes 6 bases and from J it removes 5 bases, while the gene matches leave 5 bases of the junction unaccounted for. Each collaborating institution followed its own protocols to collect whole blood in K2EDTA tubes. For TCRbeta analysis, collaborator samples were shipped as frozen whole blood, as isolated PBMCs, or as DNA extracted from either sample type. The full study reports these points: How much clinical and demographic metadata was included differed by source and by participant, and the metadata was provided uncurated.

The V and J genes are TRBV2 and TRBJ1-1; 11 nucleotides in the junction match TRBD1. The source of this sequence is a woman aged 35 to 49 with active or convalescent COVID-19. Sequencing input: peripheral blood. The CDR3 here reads CASRRDRGRTEAFF. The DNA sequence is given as TGTGCCAGCAGGAGGGACAGGGGGAGAACTGAAGCTTTCTTT.